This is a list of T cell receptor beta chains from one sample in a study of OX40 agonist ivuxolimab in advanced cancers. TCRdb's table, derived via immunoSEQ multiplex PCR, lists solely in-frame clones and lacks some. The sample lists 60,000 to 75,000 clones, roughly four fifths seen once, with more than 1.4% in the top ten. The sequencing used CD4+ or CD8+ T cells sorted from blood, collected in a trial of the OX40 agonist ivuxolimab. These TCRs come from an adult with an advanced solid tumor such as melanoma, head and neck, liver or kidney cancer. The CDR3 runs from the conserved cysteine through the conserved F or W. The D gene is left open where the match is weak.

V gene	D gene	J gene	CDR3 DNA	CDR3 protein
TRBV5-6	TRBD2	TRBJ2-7	TGTGCCAGCAGCTTAGGCCTAGCGGGGGGGCTACACTACGAGCAGTACTTC	CASSLGLAGGLHYEQYF
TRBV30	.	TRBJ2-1	TGTGCCTGGAGTGTAGTGGGGGCTAGCGGTTGGGGGAATGAGCAGTTCTTC	CAWSVVGASGWGNEQFF
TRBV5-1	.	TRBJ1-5	TGCGCCAGCAGCTTGGGGCCGTGGAGTCAGCCCCAGCATTTT	CASSLGPWSQPQHF
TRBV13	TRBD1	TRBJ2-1	TGTGCCAGCAGCTCTCCTGTGGGACAGGGAGTGAATGAGCAGTTCTTC	CASSSPVGQGVNEQFF
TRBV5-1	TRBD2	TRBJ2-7	TGCGCCAGCAGCTTGGCACTAGCGGGGGGCTACGAGCAGTACTTC	CASSLALAGGYEQYF
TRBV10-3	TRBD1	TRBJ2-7	TGTGCCATCAGTCCGGGACAGGTTTCCTACGAGCAGTACTTC	CAISPGQVSYEQYF
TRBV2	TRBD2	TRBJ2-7	TGTGCCACCCGGGTTAGCGGGGGAGTCTACGAGCAGTACTTC	CATRVSGGVYEQYF
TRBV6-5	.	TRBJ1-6	TGTGCCAGCAGCCCGGGACAAAATTCACCCCTCCACTTT	CASSPGQNSPLHF
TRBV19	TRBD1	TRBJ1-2	TGTGCCAGTAGTATTGGGACAGGGGAACGAAACTATGGCTACACCTTC	CASSIGTGERNYGYTF
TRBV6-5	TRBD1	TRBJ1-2	TGTGCCAGCAGTTGGGGACAGAACTATGGCTACACCTTC	CASSWGQNYGYTF
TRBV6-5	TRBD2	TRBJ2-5	TGTGCCAGCGGAGGGACGGGAGGGGCCCAAGAGACCCAGTACTTC	CASGGTGGAQETQYF
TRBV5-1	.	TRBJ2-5	TGCGCCAGCAGCGTTACATCAAGGACGGAAGAGACCCAGTACTTC	CASSVTSRTEETQYF
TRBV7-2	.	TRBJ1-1	TGTGCCAGCAGCCCTTCAGGGGCAGGGGCGGCTTTCTTT	CASSPSGAGAAFF